This T cell receptor beta chain is from a study of technical replicates of blood from a few donors (dated by TCRdb to the late 2010s). The method was the immunoSEQ multiplex PCR assay. TCRdb mirrors the immuneACCESS table, restricted to in-frame sequences. Some clones are absent from its copies; in checked studies, under half trace to an unresolved V gene, and the reason for the others is unknown. The sample table records 85,000 to 95,000 clones; 90% to 97% of these occur just once. About 0.38% of the sample comes from the top ten. CDR1 and CDR2 are drawn from the germline V gene: MNHNS, SASEGT. Inclusive of the bounding cysteine and phenylalanine, the CDR3 is 12 residues long. Only the CDR3 region is kept as DNA, spanning 36 bases read in frame from base 1. This clone was seen once. It lacks a known antigen. The junction departs from the called germline gene at one end, perhaps through a read error.

Sequencing was performed on T cells isolated from PBMCs. This TCR was recovered from a human donor in good health. Rearrangement joined TRBV6-1 to TRBJ1-5, with the D gene not confidently named. The CDR3 is CASSEVDQPQHF. The DNA sequence is TGTGCCAGCAGCGAAGTAGATCAGCCCCAGCATTTT.